The next 8 T cell receptor beta chains were all read from a single sample in a study of blood T cell repertoires in COVID-19. Clones were read by immunoSEQ multiplex PCR, and TCRdb kept only the in-frame ones, dropping some. The data contain roughly 41,000 clones, approximately 87% of them seen just once; the ten biggest clones take up about a sixth. Specimen: peripheral blood. The receptors shown here come from a human donor in a cohort sampled during active COVID-19.

V usage is TRBV30 and J usage is TRBJ2-7; D unresolved. Germline V gene lookup returns CDR1 GTSNPN and CDR2 SVGIG (reference sequence). The CDR3 covers 10 residues. V was shortened by 5 bases and J by 7 bases, with 9 bases between the two germline ends. CDR3 DNA sequence: TGTGCCTGGGGCCTAATGGAGCAGTACTTC. Translating it yields CAWGLMEQYF.

The CDR3 DNA reads as TGTGCCAGCAGTGGGACAGGGGGCGCTGGGGCCAACGTCCTGACTTTC. It specifies CASSGTGGAGANVLTF. The rearrangement joins TRBV2 to TRBJ2-6; TRBD1 matches at 11 bases. J gave up 2 bases and V 4 bases, and 1 base lay outside the gene matches. The CDR3 is made up of 16 amino acids. CDR1 is SNHLY, CDR2 FYNNEI, per germline.

Remarks on this clone: Other nucleotide sequences in the sample specify the same CDR3. This chain uses TRBV6-5 with TRBJ2-7, with 11 nucleotides matching TRBD2. Trimming removed 5 bases from V and 6 bases from J; junction bases left unmatched: 9. The germline CDR1 and CDR2 sequences are MNHEY and SVGAGI. The CDR3 consists of 15 residues. The DNA of the CDR3 is TGTGCCAGCAGTCGTGGAACTAGCGGGAGCCGCGAGCAGTACTTC. Translating gives CASSRGTSGSREQYF.

The gene calls are TRBV7-9 and TRBJ2-7, with 7 bases aligning to TRBD2. The CDR3 is 13 residues long. Germline V gene sequence: CDR1 SEHNR, CDR2 FQNEAQ (reference sequence). Losses at the gene ends were 5 bases for V and 2 bases for J; bases not matched to a gene: 3. CDR3 DNA: TGTGCCAGCAGCCCGACTAGCACCTACGAGCAGTACTTC. This gives the protein CASSPTSTYEQYF. The whole variable domain, filled in from reference TRBV7-9 and TRBJ2-7, reads DTGVSQNPRHKITKRGQNVTFRCDPISEHNRLYWYRQTLGQGPEFLTYFQNEAQLEKSRLLSDRFSAERPKGSFSTLEIQRTEQGDSAMYLCASSPTSTYEQYFGPGTRLTVT.

The V and J genes are TRBV6-5 and TRBJ2-7, with 7 bases identical to TRBD2. Germline values: CDR1 MNHEY, CDR2 SVGAGI. J lost 1 base, V lost 9 bases, and 0 bases had no gene match. The CDR3 contains 11 residues. Here the CDR3 DNA reads TGTGCCAGGGGGGGGTCCTACGAGCAGTACTTC. It codes for CARGGSYEQYF.

The gene calls are TRBV19 and TRBJ2-7; 12 nucleotides agree with TRBD2. The V and J ends lost 6 bases and 3 bases, in that order; junction bases with no gene match: 3. Germline CDR1 reads LNHDA; CDR2 reads SQIVND (reference sequence). This CDR3 comprises 14 residues. The chain's CDR3 is CASRRLAGDYEQYF. The CDR3 DNA sequence: TGTGCCAGTAGAAGACTAGCGGGAGACTACGAGCAGTACTTC.

About this clone: The junction departs from the called germline gene at one end, perhaps through a read error. The chain joins TRBV6-1 to TRBJ2-7; TRBD2 matches 9 bases. The length of the CDR3 is 15 residues. Germline V gene data show CDR1 as MNHNS and CDR2 as SASEGT. The CDR3 region is CASSEALLAGNEQCF. The CDR3 nucleotides are TGTGCCAGCAGTGAAGCGCTTCTAGCGGGGAACGAGCAGTGCTTC.

The chain carries TRBV19 and TRBJ2-5; weak D call: TRBD1 (5 bases). This CDR3 comprises 14 residues. Germline CDR1 is LNHDA and CDR2 is SQIVND (reference sequence). V shed 1 base and J shed 5 bases, with 11 bases lying between them. The CDR3 loop reads CASSIGAGWETQYF. The DNA of the CDR3 is TGTGCCAGTAGTATAGGGGCAGGGTGGGAGACCCAGTACTTC.